The subject of this entry is one T cell receptor beta chain. This receptor's antigen is unknown. Base quality data are lacking; no much larger clone is found one base away. Reading the label with the study, this specimen's time point is: about 28 days (+/-7) after the second vaccine dose. In the paper's terms, the treatment or condition label means: meningococcal conjugate vaccine given as trial control. Vaccinee samples came from UK trials COV001 and COV002, including a single-blind randomized controlled phase 2/3 trial of AZD1222 (ChAdOx1 nCoV-19) in healthy adults. For TCRbeta chain sequencing, PBMC samples were collected from trial participants at day 0 and at day 28 after the second dose. The sample comes from a study of T cell responses to AZD1222 COVID-19 vaccine (dated by TCRdb to about 2021). In terms of the full investigation: A total of 233 trial participants underwent TCR sequencing, of whom about 210 received two doses of AZD1222 and 26 received two doses of the MenACWY control vaccine. Trial participants were enrolled by age into 18-55, 56-69 and 70-plus year subgroups, with roughly 160, 29 and 62 TCR-sequenced participants respectively.

What the research found in general, with its limitations: Spike-specific TCR breadth and depth rose significantly after two AZD1222 doses compared with day 0 and with MenACWY recipients. Participants were mostly white British, with more females than males. The authors suggested clonal diversity may have been underestimated. CD4 TCRs associated with the vaccine covered the entire spike protein, and the dominant responses were in regions 160-218 and 743-854. Conclusions about previously exposed vaccinees were limited because only six AZD1222 recipients were SARS-CoV-2 seropositive at baseline. In the small 56-69-year group, the increase in depth fell short of significance, most likely because of low power. No day 14 peak-response samples were available, so repertoires were characterized only after the peak T cell response. Reportedly, close to half of the unique spike-specific TCRs recognized epitopes lying outside the regions that are mutated in the B.1.351 and B.1.1.7 variants.

The CDR3 regions of human TCRbeta chains were subjected to immunosequencing. The original methods were these. Repertoire TCRs were matched against a reference library of SARS-CoV-2-specific TCRs generated with the MIRA antigen-specificity platform. Breadth was defined as the fraction of unique TCRs that were SARS-CoV-2-associated. Depth was defined as the fraction of total T cells that were SARS-CoV-2-associated. Using the MIRA data, each spike-specific TCR was assigned both to the spike region to which the TCR was reactive and to a CD4 or CD8 class. Log10-transformed breadth and depth values were compared by one-way ANOVA with Sidak's multiple comparisons tests. TCRdb carries this immuneACCESS record with in-frame sequences only. Its versions omit some clonotypes, under half of them owing to an unresolved V gene in the studies checked, with the rest unexplained. The V and J calls and clone size are taken from that table; D and trimming were inferred from the DNA. For this sample the table gives roughly 190,000 clones, of which around nine tenths were detected only once. The biggest ten clones account for about 3.5% of the sample.

Sequenced material: peripheral blood, taken 28 days after the second dose of the MenACWY control vaccine. This TCR was recovered from an adult who received the MenACWY meningococcal vaccine as a control.

The CDR3 region reads CASSEEQGAGGYTF. The sequenced DNA: TGTGCCAGCAGTGAAGAACAGGGGGCGGGTGGCTACACCTTC. Recombination connected TRBV6-4 to TRBJ1-2, and TRBD1 matches 9 of the central bases. The CDR3, from cysteine to phenylalanine, totals 14 residues. Of the read, only the CDR3 DNA is kept; its 42 bases are in frame from base 1. CDR1 and CDR2, looked up from the germline V gene, are MRHNA and SNTAGT. Clipping removes 3 bases from V and 7 bases from J, with 6 as the unmatched junction base count.